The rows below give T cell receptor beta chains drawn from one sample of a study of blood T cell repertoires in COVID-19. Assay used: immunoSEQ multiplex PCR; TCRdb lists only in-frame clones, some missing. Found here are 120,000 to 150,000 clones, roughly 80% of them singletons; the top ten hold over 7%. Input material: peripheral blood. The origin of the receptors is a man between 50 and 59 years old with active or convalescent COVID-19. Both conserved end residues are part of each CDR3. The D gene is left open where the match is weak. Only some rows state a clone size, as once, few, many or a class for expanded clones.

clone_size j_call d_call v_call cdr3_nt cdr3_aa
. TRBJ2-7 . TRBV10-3 TGTGCCATCAGCTTGGACAGCTACGAGCAGTACTTC CAISLDSYEQYF
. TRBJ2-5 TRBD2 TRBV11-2 TGTGCCAGCAGCTTAGGGACTAGCGGGAGGGCCGTAGAGACCCAGTACTTC CASSLGTSGRAVETQYF
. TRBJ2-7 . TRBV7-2 TGTGCCAGCACCTCAAGGGCGGGACAGCCCTCCTACGAGCAGTACTTC CASTSRAGQPSYEQYF
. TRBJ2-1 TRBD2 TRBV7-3 TGTGCCAGCAGCCGGGGTCCTAGCGGGTTCTCCTACAATGAGCAGTTCTTC CASSRGPSGFSYNEQFF
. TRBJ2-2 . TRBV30 TGTGCCTGGAGTAAAACAAGGGGGACCTATGGGACCGGGGAGCTGTTTTTT CAWSKTRGTYGTGELFF
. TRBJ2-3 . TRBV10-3 TGTGCCATCAGTGAGTCGTCGGACTTAACAGATACGCAGTATTTT CAISESSDLTDTQYF
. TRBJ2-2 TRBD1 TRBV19 TGTGCCAGTACCTTAACGAGGGGACAGGGGATCGGGGAGCTGTTTTTT CASTLTRGQGIGELFF
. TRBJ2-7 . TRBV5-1 TGCGCCAGCAGCTTGGGGGGGGTCCCTAGCTCCTACGAGCAGTACTTC CASSLGGVPSSYEQYF
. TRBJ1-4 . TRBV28 TGTGCCAGCAGGATACAGGGCATTAATGAAAAACTGTTTTTT CASRIQGINEKLFF
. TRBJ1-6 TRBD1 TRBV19 TGTGCCAGTACCACAGGGGATAATTCACCCCTCCACTTT CASTTGDNSPLHF
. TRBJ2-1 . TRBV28 TGTGCAGAGAGAACTTCGCGGAGGGGCGACGATGAGCAGTTCTTC CAERTSRRGDDEQFF
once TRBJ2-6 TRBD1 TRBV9 TGTGCCAGCAGCCCAGGGGGCGAGCTAAGCTCTGGGGCCAACGTCCTGACTTTC CASSPGGELSSGANVLTF
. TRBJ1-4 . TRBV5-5 TGTGCCAGCAGCTTGTCAGGGTATAATAATGAAAAACTGTTTTTT CASSLSGYNNEKLFF
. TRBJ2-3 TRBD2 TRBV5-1 TGCGCCAGCAGCTTGGATCGGGGGGGCACAGATACGCAGTATTTT CASSLDRGGTDTQYF
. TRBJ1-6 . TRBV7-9 TGTGCCAGCAGCTTGGGCGAAACGGAGGGTTCACCCCTCCACTTT CASSLGETEGSPLHF
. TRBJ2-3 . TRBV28 TGTGCCAGCAGTTTCGGGTCAGTCCCAGATACGCAGTATTTT CASSFGSVPDTQYF
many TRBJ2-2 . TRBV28 TGTGCCAGCAGTTTGGGGGCAGGGGTCCCCGGGGAGCTGTTTTTT CASSLGAGVPGELFF
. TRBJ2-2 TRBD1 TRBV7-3 TGTGCCAGCAGCTTAAGGACAGGTCCGAGGGCCGGGGAGCTGTTTTTT CASSLRTGPRAGELFF
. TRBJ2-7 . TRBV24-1 TGTGCCACCAGTGAAACAAGGGGTGGCGAGCAGTACTTC CATSETRGGEQYF
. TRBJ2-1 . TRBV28 TGTGCCAGCAGTTTGAGGATCTTTGAGCAGTTCTTC CASSLRIFEQFF
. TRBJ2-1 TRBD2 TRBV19 TGTGCCAGTAGTCCGCTTGCCGGGACTAGCTCCTACAATGAGCAGTTCTTC CASSPLAGTSSYNEQFF
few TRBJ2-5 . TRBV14 TGTGCCAGCAGCCAAGAGATCGGGGAAGAGACCCAGTACTTC CASSQEIGEETQYF
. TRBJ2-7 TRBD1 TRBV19 TGTGCCAGTAGTATGTTCCCTGGGACAGACTCCTACGAGCAGTACTTC CASSMFPGTDSYEQYF
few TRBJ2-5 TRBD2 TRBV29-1 TGCAGCGTTGATGGGGTCAGGGCTAGCGGGAGCCAAGAGACCCAGTACTTC CSVDGVRASGSQETQYF
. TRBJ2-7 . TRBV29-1 TGCAGCGTTGAAGCCAGTGTATCCTACGAGCAGTACTTC CSVEASVSYEQYF
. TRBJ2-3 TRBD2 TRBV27 TGTGCCAGCAGTTTCCGGGCTAGCGGGAGTTGGAGCACAGATACGCAGTATTTT CASSFRASGSWSTDTQYF
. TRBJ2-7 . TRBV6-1 TGTGCCAGCAGTGAGACGACAAACTACGAGCAGTACTTC CASSETTNYEQYF
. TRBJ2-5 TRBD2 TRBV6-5 TGTGCCAGCAGTTTCGGACTAGCGGGAGGAGAGACCCAGTACTTC CASSFGLAGGETQYF
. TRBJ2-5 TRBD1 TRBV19 TGTGCCAGTAGTACTTTGACAGGGGGCTCCCTGGGGACCCAGTACTTC CASSTLTGGSLGTQYF
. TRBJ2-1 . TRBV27 TGTGCCAGCAGTTGGGCAGGGCAGTTGAATGAGCAGTTCTTC CASSWAGQLNEQFF
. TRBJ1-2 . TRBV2 TGTGCCAGCGGGCAAAGGGGCGGCTACACCTTC CASGQRGGYTF
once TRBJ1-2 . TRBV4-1 TGCGCCAGCAGCCAAGGAGCTTGGGGCTACACCTTC CASSQGAWGYTF
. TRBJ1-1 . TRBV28 TGTGCCAGCAGTTTACCCGGGTTTGGCACTGAAGCTTTCTTT CASSLPGFGTEAFF
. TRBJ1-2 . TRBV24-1 TGTGCCACCAGTGATTTGCGTTCCCCCGTGAGCTATGGCTACACCTTC CATSDLRSPVSYGYTF
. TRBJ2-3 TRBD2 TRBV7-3 TGTGCCAGCAGCTTCCGCGGGAGTTTGACAGATACGCAGTATTTT CASSFRGSLTDTQYF
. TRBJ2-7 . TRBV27 TGTGCCAGCAGTTCAGCGACCTACGGGAACGAGCAGTACTTC CASSSATYGNEQYF
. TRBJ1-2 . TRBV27 TGTGCCAGCAGTTTAAAGCCCCAGGGCTCCTATGGCTACACCTTC CASSLKPQGSYGYTF
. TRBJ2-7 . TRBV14 TGTGCCAGCAGCCCATTACAGGGCTACGAGCAGTACTTC CASSPLQGYEQYF
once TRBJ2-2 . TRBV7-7 TGTGCTAGCAGCTTTAGCGGGAACACCGGGGAGCTGTTTTTT CASSFSGNTGELFF
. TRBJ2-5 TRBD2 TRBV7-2 TGTGCCAGCAGCCCAGGCGACCGGGGGGGGCAAGAGACCCAGTACTTC CASSPGDRGGQETQYF